This TCR beta chain was profiled in a study of blood T cell repertoires in COVID-19. Overall study: Both acute and convalescent COVID-19 samples were obtained from the United States, Italy and Spain. T cells, B-cell-depleted T cells, or PBMCs provided the cDNA or gDNA that served as material.

In the original analysis: It was from reference gene primer amplification that nucleated cell counts were estimated. Using immunoSEQ multiplex PCR, the repertoire was profiled, and TCRdb retains in-frame clones only, with some absent. V, J and clone size derive from that table, while D and trimming were established from the DNA sequence. The table lists around 140,000 clones, over 70% of them singletons. This clone has only a few counts. V gave up 7 bases and J gave up 2 bases, with 12 bases separating them. The V gene's germline CDR1 is LNHDA and CDR2 SQIVND (reference sequence). The length of the CDR3 is 13 residues.

The source is a woman aged 60-70 years with acute or convalescent COVID-19. V and J are TRBV19 and TRBJ2-7; D possibly corresponds to TRBD1 (6 bases). The sequencing sample was made of peripheral blood. The CDR3 here is CASTTGHPYEQYF. In DNA, the CDR3 is TGTGCCAGTACAACGGGACACCCCTACGAGCAGTACTTC.